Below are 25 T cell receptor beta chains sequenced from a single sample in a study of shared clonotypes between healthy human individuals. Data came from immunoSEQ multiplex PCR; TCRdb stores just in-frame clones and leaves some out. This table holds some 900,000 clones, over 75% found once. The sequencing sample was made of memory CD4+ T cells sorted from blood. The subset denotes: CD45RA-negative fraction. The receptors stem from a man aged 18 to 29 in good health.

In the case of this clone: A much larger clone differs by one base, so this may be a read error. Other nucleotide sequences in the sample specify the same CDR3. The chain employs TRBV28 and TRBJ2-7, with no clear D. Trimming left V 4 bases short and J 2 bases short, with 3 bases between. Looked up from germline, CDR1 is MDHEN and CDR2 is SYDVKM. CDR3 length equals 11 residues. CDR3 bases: TGTGCCAGCAGTTCCCCCTACGAGCAGTACTTC. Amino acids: CASSSPYEQYF.

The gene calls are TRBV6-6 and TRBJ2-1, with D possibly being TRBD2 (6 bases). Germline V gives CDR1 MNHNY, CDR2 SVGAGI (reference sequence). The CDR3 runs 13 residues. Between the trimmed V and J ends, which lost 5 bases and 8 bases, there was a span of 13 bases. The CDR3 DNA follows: TGTGCCAGCAGTCGCGAGACTAGTTATGAGCAGTTCTTC. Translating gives CASSRETSYEQFF.

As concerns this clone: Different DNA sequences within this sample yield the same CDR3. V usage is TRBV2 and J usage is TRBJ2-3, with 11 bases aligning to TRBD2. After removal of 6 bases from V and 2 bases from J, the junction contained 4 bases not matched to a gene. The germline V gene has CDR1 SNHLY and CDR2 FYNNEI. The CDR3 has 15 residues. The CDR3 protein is CASSRTSGSTDTQYF. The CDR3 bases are TGTGCCAGCAGCCGGACTAGCGGGTCCACAGATACGCAGTATTTT.

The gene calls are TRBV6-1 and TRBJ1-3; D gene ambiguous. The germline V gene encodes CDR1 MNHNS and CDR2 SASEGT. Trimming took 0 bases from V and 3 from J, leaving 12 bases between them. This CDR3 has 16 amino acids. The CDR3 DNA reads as TGTGCCAGCAGTGAAGCGCCCCCGCCGGGTGGAAACACCATATATTTT. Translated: CASSEAPPPGGNTIYF.

CDR3 DNA: TGTGCCAGCAGTCCAGTCCCGGGACAGGGTTCGTCCTATAATTCACCCCTCCACTTT. The encoded protein is CASSPVPGQGSSYNSPLHF. V and J are TRBV7-6 and TRBJ1-6, with 9 bases identical to TRBD1. Trimming took 6 bases from V and 1 from J; bases not matched to a gene: 13. The CDR3 loop spans 19 amino acids. Germline V gene data show CDR1 as SGHVS and CDR2 as FNYEAQ. Drawing the rest from reference TRBV7-6 and TRBJ1-6, the complete variable domain is GAGVSQSPRYKVTKRGQDVALRCDPISGHVSLYWYRQALGQGPEFLTYFNYEAQQDKSGLPNDRFSAERPEGSISTLTIQRTEQRDSAMYRCASSPVPGQGSSYNSPLHFGNGTRLTVT.

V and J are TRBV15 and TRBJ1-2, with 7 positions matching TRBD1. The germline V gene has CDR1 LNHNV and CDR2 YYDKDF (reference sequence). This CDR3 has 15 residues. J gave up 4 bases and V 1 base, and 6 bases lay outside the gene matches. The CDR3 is CATSRASQGVYGYTF. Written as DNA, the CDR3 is TGTGCCACCAGCAGAGCATCCCAGGGGGTCTATGGCTACACCTTC. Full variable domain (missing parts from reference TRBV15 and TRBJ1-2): DAMVIQNPRYQVTQFGKPVTLSCSQTLNHNVMYWYQQKSSQAPKLLFHYYDKDFNNEADTPDNFQSRRPNTSFCFLDIRSPGLGDTAMYLCATSRASQGVYGYTFGSGTRLTVV.

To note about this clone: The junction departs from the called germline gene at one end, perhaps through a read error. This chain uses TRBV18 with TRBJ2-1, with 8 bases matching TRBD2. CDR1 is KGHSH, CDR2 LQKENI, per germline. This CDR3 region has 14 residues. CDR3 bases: TGTGCCAGCTCCCCACCGGGGGGGGTGGATGAGCAGTTCTTC. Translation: CASSPPGGVDEQFF.

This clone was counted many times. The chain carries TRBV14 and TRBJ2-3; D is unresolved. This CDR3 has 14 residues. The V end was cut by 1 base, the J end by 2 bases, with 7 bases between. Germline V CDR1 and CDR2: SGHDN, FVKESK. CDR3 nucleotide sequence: TGTGCCAGCAGCCAAGGAGGAAACACAGATACGCAGTATTTT. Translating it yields CASSQGGNTDTQYF.

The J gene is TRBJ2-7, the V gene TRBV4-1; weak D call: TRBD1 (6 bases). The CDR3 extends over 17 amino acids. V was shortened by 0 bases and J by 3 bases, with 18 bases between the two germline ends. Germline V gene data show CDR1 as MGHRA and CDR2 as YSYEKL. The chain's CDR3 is CASSQDFWDTTYYEQYF. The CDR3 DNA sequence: TGCGCCAGCAGCCAAGATTTTTGGGACACTACATACTACGAGCAGTACTTC.

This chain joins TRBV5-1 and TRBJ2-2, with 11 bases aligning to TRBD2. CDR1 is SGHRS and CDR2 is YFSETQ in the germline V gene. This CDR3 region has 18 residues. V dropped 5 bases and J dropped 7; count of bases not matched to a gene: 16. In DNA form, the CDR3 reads TGCGCCAGCAGTTCGAGACTTAGCGGGAGGGCGTCCGGCGGGGAGCTGTTTTTT. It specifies CASSSRLSGRASGGELFF.

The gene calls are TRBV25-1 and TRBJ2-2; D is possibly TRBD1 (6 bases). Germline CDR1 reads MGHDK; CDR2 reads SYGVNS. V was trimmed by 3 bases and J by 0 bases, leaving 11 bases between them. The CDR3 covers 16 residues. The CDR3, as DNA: TGTGCCAGCAGTGATCAGCGGACAGCGAACACCGGGGAGCTGTTTTTT. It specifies CASSDQRTANTGELFF. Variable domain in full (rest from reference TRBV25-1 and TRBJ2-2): EADIYQTPRYLVIGTGKKITLECSQTMGHDKMYWYQQDPGMELHLIHYSYGVNSTEKGDLSSESTVSRIRTEHFPLTLESARPSHTSQYLCASSDQRTANTGELFFGEGSRLTVL.

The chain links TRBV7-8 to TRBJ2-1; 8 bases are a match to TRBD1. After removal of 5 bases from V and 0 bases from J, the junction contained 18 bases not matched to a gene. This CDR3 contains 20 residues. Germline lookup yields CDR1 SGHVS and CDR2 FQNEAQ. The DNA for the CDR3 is TGTGCCAGCAGCCTACTTCGGCCGGGCCGGACAGGGAGCTCCTACAATGAGCAGTTCTTC. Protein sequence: CASSLLRPGRTGSSYNEQFF.

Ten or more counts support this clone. CDR3 amino acids: CASSPLRDGLGPLHF. CDR3 DNA sequence: TGTGCCAGCTCACCTTTAAGGGACGGGCTTGGGCCCCTCCACTTT. The chain carries TRBV18 and TRBJ1-6, with a tentative D call TRBD1 (5 bases). V lost 3 bases, J lost 13 bases, and 19 bases lay in between. CDR3 length: 15 residues. The germline V gene has CDR1 KGHSH and CDR2 LQKENI.

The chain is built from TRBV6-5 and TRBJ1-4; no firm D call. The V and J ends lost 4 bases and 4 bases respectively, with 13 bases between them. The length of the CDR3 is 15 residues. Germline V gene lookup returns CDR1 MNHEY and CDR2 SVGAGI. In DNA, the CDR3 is TGTGCCAGCAGTTCGGGAGACTACAATAATGAAAAACTGTTTTTT. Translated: CASSSGDYNNEKLFF.

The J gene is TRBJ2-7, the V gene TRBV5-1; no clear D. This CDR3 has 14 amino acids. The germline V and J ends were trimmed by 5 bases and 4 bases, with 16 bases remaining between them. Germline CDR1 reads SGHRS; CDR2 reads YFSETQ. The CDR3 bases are TGCGCCAGCAGGTCGGGCTTGGCGGCGTACGAGCAGTACTTC. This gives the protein CASRSGLAAYEQYF.

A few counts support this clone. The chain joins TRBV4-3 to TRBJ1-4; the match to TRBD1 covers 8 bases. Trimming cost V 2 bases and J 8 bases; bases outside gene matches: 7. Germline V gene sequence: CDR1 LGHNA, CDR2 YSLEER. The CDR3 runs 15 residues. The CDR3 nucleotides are TGCGCCAGCAGCCAAAGAAACAGGGGGAGCGAAAAACTGTTTTTT. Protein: CASSQRNRGSEKLFF.

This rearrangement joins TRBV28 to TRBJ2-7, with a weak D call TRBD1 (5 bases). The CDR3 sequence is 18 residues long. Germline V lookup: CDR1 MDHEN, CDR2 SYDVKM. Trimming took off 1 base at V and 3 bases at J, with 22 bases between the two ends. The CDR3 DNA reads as TGTGCCAGCAGTTTATCCCCAGGGCTAGGGGCCTTTAACTACGAGCAGTACTTC. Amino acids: CASSLSPGLGAFNYEQYF. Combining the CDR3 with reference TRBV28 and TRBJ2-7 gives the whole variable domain DVKVTQSSRYLVKRTGEKVFLECVQDMDHENMFWYRQDPGLGLRLIYFSYDVKMKEKGDIPEGYSVSREKKERFSLILESASTNQTSMYLCASSLSPGLGAFNYEQYFGPGTRLTVT.

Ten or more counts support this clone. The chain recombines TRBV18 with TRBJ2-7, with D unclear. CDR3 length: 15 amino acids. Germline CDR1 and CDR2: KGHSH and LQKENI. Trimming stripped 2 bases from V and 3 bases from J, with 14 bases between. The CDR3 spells CASSPGHTDLYEQYF. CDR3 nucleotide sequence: TGTGCCAGCTCACCAGGTCACACAGACCTCTACGAGCAGTACTTC. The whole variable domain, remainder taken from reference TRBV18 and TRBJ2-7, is NAGVMQNPRHLVRRRGQEARLRCSPMKGHSHVYWYRQLPEEGLKFMVYLQKENIIDESGMPKERFSAEFPKEGPSILRIQQVVRGDSAAYFCASSPGHTDLYEQYFGPGTRLTVT.

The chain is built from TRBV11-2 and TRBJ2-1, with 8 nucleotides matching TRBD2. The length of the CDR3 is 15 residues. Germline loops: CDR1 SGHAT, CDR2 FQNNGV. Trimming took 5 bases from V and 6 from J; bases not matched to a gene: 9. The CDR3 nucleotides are TGTGCCAGCAGCGAACGGGGGGGCCTCGGCAATGAGCAGTTCTTC. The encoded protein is CASSERGGLGNEQFF.

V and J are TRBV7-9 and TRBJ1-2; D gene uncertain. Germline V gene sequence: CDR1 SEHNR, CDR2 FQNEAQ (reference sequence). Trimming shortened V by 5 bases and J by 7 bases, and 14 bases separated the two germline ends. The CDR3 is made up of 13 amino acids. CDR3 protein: CASSQAPGGGYTF. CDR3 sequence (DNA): TGTGCCAGCAGCCAGGCCCCAGGAGGTGGCTACACCTTC.

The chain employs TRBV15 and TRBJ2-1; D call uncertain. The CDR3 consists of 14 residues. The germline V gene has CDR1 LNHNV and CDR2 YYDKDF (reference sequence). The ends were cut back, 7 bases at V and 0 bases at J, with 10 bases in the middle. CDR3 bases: TGTGCCACCAAAGTGGGTAGCTCCTACAATGAGCAGTTCTTC. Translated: CATKVGSSYNEQFF.

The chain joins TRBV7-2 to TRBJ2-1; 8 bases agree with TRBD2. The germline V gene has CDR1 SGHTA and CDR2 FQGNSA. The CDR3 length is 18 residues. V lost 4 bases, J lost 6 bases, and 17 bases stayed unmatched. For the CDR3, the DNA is TGTGCCAGCAGCTCACAAACGGGGGGGATTATACTTTCCAATGAGCAGTTCTTC. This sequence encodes CASSSQTGGIILSNEQFF.

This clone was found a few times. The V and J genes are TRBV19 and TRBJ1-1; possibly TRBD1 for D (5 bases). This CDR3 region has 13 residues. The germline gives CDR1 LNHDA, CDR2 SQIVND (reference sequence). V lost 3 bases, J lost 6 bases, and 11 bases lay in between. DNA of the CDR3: TGTGCCAGTAGTATTGAGGGGCCCCCTGAAGCTTTCTTT. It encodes CASSIEGPPEAFF. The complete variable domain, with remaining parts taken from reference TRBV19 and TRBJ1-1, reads DGGITQSPKYLFRKEGQNVTLSCEQNLNHDAMYWYRQDPGQGLRLIYYSQIVNDFQKGDIAEGYSVSREKKESFPLTVTSAQKNPTAFYLCASSIEGPPEAFFGQGTRLTVV.

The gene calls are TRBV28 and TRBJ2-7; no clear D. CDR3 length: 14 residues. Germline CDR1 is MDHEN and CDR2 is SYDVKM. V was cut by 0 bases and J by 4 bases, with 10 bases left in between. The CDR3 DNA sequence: TGTGCCAGCAGTTTATGGACAAGCCCGTACGAGCAGTACTTC. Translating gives CASSLWTSPYEQYF.

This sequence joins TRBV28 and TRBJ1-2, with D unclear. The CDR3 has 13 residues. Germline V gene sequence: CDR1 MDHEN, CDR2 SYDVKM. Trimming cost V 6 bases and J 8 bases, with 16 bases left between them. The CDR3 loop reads CASSLIPLEGYTF. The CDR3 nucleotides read TGTGCCAGCAGCCTTATACCTTTGGAAGGCTACACCTTC.